This T cell receptor beta chain was sequenced in a study of blood T cell repertoires in COVID-19. With 4 bases removed from V and 4 bases from J, the gap between germline ends came to 10 bases. The CDR3 consists of 13 residues. The V gene's germline CDR1 is MNHEY and CDR2 SMNVEV (reference sequence). TCRdb's table, derived via immunoSEQ multiplex PCR, lists solely in-frame clones and lacks some. The sample lists about 180,000 clones, under 90% occurring once. The Seattle patients, enrolled during active infection, were followed longitudinally. This clone was counted at least ten times. The TCR originated in a person between 65 and 80 years old with COVID-19, enrolled during active disease. The chain employs TRBV27 and TRBJ1-2; no definite D call. Material for sequencing was peripheral blood. The CDR3 sequence is CASSSGRLYGYTF. The CDR3 nucleotides read TGTGCCAGCAGTTCGGGGAGACTCTATGGCTACACCTTC.